This entry describes one T cell receptor beta chain. Its antigen is unidentified. It was with unique molecular identifiers that the TCRbeta library was prepared. In TCRdb, the PCR reads were re-called with MiXCR into one record per CDR3 protein. Among nearly 350,000 distinct CDR3 sequences, around 15% were seen once, and the ten largest hold about 41%. The sample is drawn from a study of T-cell reconstitution after alpha-beta-depleted transplantation in children. Regarding the study as a whole: Recipient T cells and thymic progenitors that survived were the source of the high TCRbeta diversity seen at day 60 in some patients. Fresh T-cell production supplied most of the T-cell counts and diversity seen one year after transplant.

This CDR3 contains 16 residues. Germline V lookup: CDR1 DFQATT, CDR2 SNEGSKA (reference sequence). The V end lost 6 bases, the J end lost 0 bases, and 18 bases lay between the germline ends. The sequencing used PBMCs, mostly from graft donor cells, collected 360 days after TCRalphabeta/CD19-depleted stem cell transplant. The origin of this receptor is a male patient aged 2 to 10 who had a stem cell transplant for acute lymphoblastic leukemia, so the T cells may come from the graft donor. This chain connects TRBV20-1 to TRBJ2-1; D unresolved. The CDR3 region is CSALGPLLSSYNEQFF. The CDR3 region has the DNA TGCAGTGCCCTCGGGCCGTTGTTAAGCTCCTACAATGAGCAGTTCTTC.